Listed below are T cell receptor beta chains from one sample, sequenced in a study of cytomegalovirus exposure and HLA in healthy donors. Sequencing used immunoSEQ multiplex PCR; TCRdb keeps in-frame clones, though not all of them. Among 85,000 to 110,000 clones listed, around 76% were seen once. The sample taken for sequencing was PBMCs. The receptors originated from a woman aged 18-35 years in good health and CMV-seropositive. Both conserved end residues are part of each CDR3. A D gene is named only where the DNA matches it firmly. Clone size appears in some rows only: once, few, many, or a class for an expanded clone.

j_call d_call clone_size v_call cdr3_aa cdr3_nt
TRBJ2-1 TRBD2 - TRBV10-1 CASSEGAGLAELRQFF TGCGCCAGCAGTGAAGGGGCGGGACTAGCCGAACTTCGGCAGTTCTTC
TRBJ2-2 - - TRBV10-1 CASSDYTGELFF TGCGCCAGCAGTGACTACACCGGGGAGCTGTTTTTT
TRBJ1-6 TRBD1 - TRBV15 CATGGQTHSPLHF TGTGCCACCGGGGGACAGACTCATTCACCCCTCCACTTT
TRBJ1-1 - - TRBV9 CASSATRGGYTEAFF TGTGCCAGCAGCGCCACCAGGGGAGGGTACACTGAAGCTTTCTTT
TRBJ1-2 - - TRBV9 CASSVEPGRERGYTF TGTGCCAGCAGCGTAGAACCGGGGAGGGAGCGGGGCTACACCTTC
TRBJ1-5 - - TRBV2 CASSWAGPQHF TGTGCCAGCAGTTGGGCAGGTCCCCAGCATTTT
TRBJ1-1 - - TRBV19 CANLTGATEAFF TGTGCCAATTTAACTGGGGCTACTGAAGCTTTCTTT
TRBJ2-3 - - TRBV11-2 CASSLGRKSTDTQYF TGTGCCAGCAGCTTAGGGCGGAAGAGCACAGATACGCAGTATTTT
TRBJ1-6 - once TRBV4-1 CASSQVSVNSPLHF TGCGCCAGCAGCCAAGTCAGTGTTAATTCACCCCTCCACTTT
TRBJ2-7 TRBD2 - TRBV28 CASSTIPKDWKREVSYEQYF TGTGCCAGCAGTACAATCCCGAAGGATTGGAAGCGGGAGGTCTCCTACGAGCAGTACTTC
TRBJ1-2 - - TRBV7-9 CASSSYPGASNYGYTF TGTGCCAGCAGCTCATACCCGGGAGCCTCTAACTATGGCTACACCTTC
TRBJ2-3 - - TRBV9 CASSPRTILNLEAQYF TGTGCCAGCAGCCCACGGACTATCCTCAACCTCGAGGCGCAGTATTTT
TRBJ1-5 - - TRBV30 CAWKKGPGQPQHF TGTGCCTGGAAGAAGGGGCCTGGTCAGCCCCAGCATTTT
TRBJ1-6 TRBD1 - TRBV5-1 CASSSEDRGASPLHF TGCGCCAGCAGCTCCGAGGACAGGGGCGCTTCACCCCTCCACTTT
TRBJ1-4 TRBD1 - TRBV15 CATRNPGTAKDEKLFF TGTGCCACCAGAAACCCGGGGACAGCTAAGGATGAAAAACTGTTTTTT
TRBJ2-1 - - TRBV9 CASSTTRWGYGSNEQFF TGTGCCAGCAGCACAACCCGCTGGGGCTACGGGTCCAATGAGCAGTTCTTC
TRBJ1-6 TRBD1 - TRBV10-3 CAISGQGVNAPLHF TGTGCCATCAGTGGGCAGGGGGTGAATGCACCCCTCCACTTT
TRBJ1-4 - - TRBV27 CASSFRENNEKLFF TGTGCCAGCAGTTTTAGAGAAAATAATGAAAAACTGTTTTTT
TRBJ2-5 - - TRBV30 CAWSARETQYF TGTGCCTGGAGTGCCCGGGAGACCCAGTACTTC
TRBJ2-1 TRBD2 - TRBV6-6 CASIGLAGGNEQFF TGTGCCAGCATTGGACTAGCGGGAGGAAATGAGCAGTTCTTC
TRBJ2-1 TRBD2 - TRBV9 CASSVRRGGAVYNEQFF TGTGCCAGCAGCGTTCGACGCGGGGGGGCGGTCTACAATGAGCAGTTCTTC
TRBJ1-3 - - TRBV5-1 CASSSFGDTIYF TGCGCCAGCAGCTCGTTCGGTGACACCATATATTTT
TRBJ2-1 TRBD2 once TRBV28 CASSSPSGSRDEQFF TGTGCCAGCAGTTCCCCTAGCGGGAGTAGGGATGAGCAGTTCTTC
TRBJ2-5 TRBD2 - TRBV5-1 CASRAGQETQYF TGCGCCAGTAGAGCGGGACAAGAGACCCAGTACTTC
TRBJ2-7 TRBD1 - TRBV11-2 CASSRAGTAYEQYF TGTGCCAGCAGCAGAGCCGGGACAGCCTACGAGCAGTACTTC